These 9 T cell receptor beta chains share one sample of origin, sequenced in a study of beta chain features in type 1 diabetes. cDNA synthesis used the whole RNA isolate, giving expressed TCRB sequences. Using immunoSEQ multiplex PCR, the repertoire was profiled, and TCRdb retains in-frame clones only, with some absent. The top ten hold roughly 0.046% of the sample, which has under 550,000 clones, 9.5% to 12% seen once. The sample taken for sequencing was naive CD4+ T cells from blood. The origin of the receptors is a woman aged 18-29 years in good health.

V gene TRBV30 combines with J gene TRBJ2-7; TRBD1 might be the D (6 bases). CDR1 is GTSNPN and CDR2 is SVGIG in the germline V gene (reference sequence). The CDR3 sequence is 12 residues long. V was pared by 2 bases and J by 2 bases, with 7 bases between. CDR3 in amino acids: CAWSRTAYEQYF. The CDR3 nucleotides read TGTGCCTGGAGTAGGACAGCCTACGAGCAGTACTTC. Full variable domain (rest looked up from reference TRBV30 and TRBJ2-7): SQTIHQWPATLVQPVGSPLSLECTVEGTSNPNLYWYRQAAGRGLQLLFYSVGIGQISSEVPQNLSASRPQDRQFILSSKKLLLSDSGFYLCAWSRTAYEQYFGPGTRLTVT.

The chain uses TRBV27 and TRBJ1-5; tentative D call: TRBD1 (6 bases). Germline-derived CDR1 and CDR2 are MNHEY and SMNVEV (reference sequence). There are 15 residues in the CDR3. The germline V and J ends were trimmed by 6 bases and 2 bases, with 14 bases remaining between them. CDR3 in DNA: TGTGCCAGCAGGGAATTAGGACAGCGCAATCAGCCCCAGCATTTT. Translation gives CASRELGQRNQPQHF.

The rearrangement links TRBV7-9 to TRBJ2-2, with 7 bases that match TRBD2. The length of the CDR3 is 13 residues. V dropped 5 bases and J dropped 7; count of bases not matched to a gene: 4. From germline, CDR1 is SEHNR and CDR2 FQNEAQ (reference sequence). The CDR3 protein is CASSLRGVGELFF. The CDR3 coding sequence is TGTGCCAGCAGCCTCCGGGGGGTCGGGGAGCTGTTTTTT.

V is TRBV21-1 and J is TRBJ2-1. TRBV21-1 is classified as a pseudogene. This CDR3 comprises 15 residues. In nucleotides, the CDR3 is TGTGCCAGCAGCAAGGTCGGGACCCTATACAATGAGCAGTTCTTC. It encodes CASSKVGTLYNEQFF.

This rearrangement joins TRBV5-1 to TRBJ2-3; TRBD2 might be the D (5 bases). Germline V CDR1 and CDR2: SGHRS, YFSETQ. The length of the CDR3 is 14 residues. V gave up 7 bases and J gave up 0 bases, with 12 bases separating them. In DNA form, the CDR3 reads TGCGCCAGCGATGCGGGTTCGAGCACAGATACGCAGTATTTT. Amino acids: CASDAGSSTDTQYF.

The J gene is TRBJ1-2, the V gene TRBV14, with no clear D. V lost 1 base and J lost 4, with 10 bases in between. This CDR3 has 14 residues. CDR1 and CDR2 (germline): SGHDN, FVKESK. The CDR3 nucleotides read TGTGCCAGCAGCCAAGGCTTGTATTTCTATGGCTACACCTTC. Encoded protein: CASSQGLYFYGYTF.

This clone was recorded a few times. The chain has TRBV19 and TRBJ2-2; 7 bases fit TRBD2. The CDR3 has 14 residues. Germline-derived CDR1 and CDR2 are LNHDA and SQIVND (reference sequence). V was pared by 8 bases and J by 5 bases, with 8 bases of the junction left unmatched. For the CDR3, the DNA is TGTGCCAGTGGGCATCCGGGGGGAACCGGGGAGCTGTTTTTT. This translates into CASGHPGGTGELFF.

The chain has TRBV7-2 and TRBJ2-5; TRBD1 matches at 10 bases. Germline-derived CDR1 and CDR2 are SGHTA and FQGNSA. The junction had 13 bases not matched to a gene; V was cut back by 10 bases and J by 5 bases. The CDR3 has 15 amino acids. As DNA, the CDR3 is TGTGCCACTTGGAGGACAGGGGGACCCTGGGAGACCCAGTACTTC. Amino acid sequence: CATWRTGGPWETQYF. Based on the CDR3 plus reference TRBV7-2 and TRBJ2-5, the full variable domain is GAGVSQSPSNKVTEKGKDVELRCDPISGHTALYWYRQSLGQGLEFLIYFQGNSAPDKSGLPSDRFSAERTGGSVSTLTIQRTQQEDSAVYLCATWRTGGPWETQYFGPGTRLLVL.

This chain joins TRBV29-1 and TRBJ2-3, with D unclear. CDR3 length equals 14 residues. Trimming pared 6 bases from V and 5 bases from J, leaving 18 bases between. The germline V gene has CDR1 SQVTM and CDR2 ANQGSEA. The CDR3 DNA reads TGCAGCGTGGGTAGGAGCGCTGGGGAAGATACGCAGTATTTT. It encodes CSVGRSAGEDTQYF.